The T cell receptor (beta chain) under discussion was sequenced for a study of breast tumors, draining lymph nodes, adjacent tissues. Using its own MiXCR run on the multiplex PCR reads, TCRdb lists one record per CDR3 protein. The sample has about 21,000 distinct CDR3 sequences; approximately 49% are singletons. The germline gives CDR1 SGHVS, CDR2 FQNEAQ. The ends were cut back, 1 base at V and 8 bases at J, with 15 bases in the middle. CDR3 length equals 15 residues. This clonotype is deemed medium-sized (0.01 to 0.1%). The genes are TRBV7-8 and TRBJ2-1; tentative D call: TRBD2 (5 bases). This TCR was sampled from a female donor with breast cancer. Some clones in this sample may be carry-over from other donors' samples. The specimen sequenced was breast tumor tissue. The CDR3 DNA sequence: TGTGCCAGCAGCTTAGTAAGCGGCACCTTCGATGAGCAGTTCTTC. Its protein is CASSLVSGTFDEQFF.